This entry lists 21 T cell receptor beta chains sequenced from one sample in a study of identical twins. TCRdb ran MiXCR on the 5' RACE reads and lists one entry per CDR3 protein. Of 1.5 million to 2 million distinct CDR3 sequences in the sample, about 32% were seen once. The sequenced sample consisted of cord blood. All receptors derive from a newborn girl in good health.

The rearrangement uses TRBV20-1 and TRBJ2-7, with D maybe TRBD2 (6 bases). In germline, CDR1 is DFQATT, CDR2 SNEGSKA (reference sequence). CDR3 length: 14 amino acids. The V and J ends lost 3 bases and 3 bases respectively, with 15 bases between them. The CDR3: CSARGLGRNYEQYF. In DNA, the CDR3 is TGCAGTGCTAGGGGGCTAGGGAGGAACTACGAGCAGTACTTC.

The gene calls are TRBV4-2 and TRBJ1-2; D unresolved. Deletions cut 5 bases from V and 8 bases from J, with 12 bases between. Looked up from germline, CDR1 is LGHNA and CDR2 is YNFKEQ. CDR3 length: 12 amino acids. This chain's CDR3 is CASSFRHGGYTF. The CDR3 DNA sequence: TGTGCCAGCAGCTTCAGACATGGGGGCTACACCTTC.

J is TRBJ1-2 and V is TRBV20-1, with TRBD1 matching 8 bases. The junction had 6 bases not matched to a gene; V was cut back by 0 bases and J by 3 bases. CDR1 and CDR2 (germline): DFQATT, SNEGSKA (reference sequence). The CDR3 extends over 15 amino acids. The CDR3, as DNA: TGCAGTGCTAGAGACGGACAGGGAGTACACTATGGCTACACCTTC. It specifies CSARDGQGVHYGYTF.

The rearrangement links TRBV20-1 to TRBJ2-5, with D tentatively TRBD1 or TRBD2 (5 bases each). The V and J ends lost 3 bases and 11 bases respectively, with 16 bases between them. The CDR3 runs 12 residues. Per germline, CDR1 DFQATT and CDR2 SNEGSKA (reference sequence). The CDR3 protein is CSASANVGEQYF. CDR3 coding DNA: TGCAGTGCTAGCGCTAATGTGGGGGAGCAGTACTTC.

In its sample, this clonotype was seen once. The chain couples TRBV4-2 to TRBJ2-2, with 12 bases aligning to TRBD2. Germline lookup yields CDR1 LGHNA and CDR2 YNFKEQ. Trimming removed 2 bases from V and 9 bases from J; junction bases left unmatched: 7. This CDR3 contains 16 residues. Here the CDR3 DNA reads TGTGCCAGCAGCCAACTAATGACTAGCGGGAGTAGGGAGCTGTTTTTT. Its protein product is CASSQLMTSGSRELFF.

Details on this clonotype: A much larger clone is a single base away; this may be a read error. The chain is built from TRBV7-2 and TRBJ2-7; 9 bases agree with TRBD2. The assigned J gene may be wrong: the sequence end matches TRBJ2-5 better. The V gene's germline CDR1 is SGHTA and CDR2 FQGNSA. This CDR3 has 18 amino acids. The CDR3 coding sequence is TGTGCCAGCTTCCTACACCACATAGCGGGGGCTGACAGAGAGACCCAGTACTTC. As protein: CASFLHHIAGADRETQYF.

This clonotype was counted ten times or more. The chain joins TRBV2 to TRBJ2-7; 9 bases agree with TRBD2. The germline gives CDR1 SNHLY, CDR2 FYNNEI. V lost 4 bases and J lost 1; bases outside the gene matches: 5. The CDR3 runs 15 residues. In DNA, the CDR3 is TGTGCCAGCAGTGGGCTTAGCGGGAGATCCTACGAGCAGTACTTC. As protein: CASSGLSGRSYEQYF. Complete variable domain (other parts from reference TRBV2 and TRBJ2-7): EPEVTQTPSHQVTQMGQEVILRCVPISNHLYFYWYRQILGQKVEFLVSFYNNEISEKSEIFDDQFSVERPDGSNFTLKIRSTKLEDSAMYFCASSGLSGRSYEQYFGPGTRLTVT.

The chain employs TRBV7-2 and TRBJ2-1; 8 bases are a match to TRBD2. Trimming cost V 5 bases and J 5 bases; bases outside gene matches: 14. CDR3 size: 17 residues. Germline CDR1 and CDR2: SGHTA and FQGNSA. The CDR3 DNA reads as TGTGCCAGCAGCCTGGGGACTAGGGGCCTATTAAACAATGAGCAGTTCTTC. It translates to CASSLGTRGLLNNEQFF.

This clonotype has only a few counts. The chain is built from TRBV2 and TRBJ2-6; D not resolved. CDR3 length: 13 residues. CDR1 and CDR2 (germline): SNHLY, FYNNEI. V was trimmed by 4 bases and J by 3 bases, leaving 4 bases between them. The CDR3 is CASSVIGANVLTF. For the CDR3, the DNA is TGTGCCAGCAGTGTGATTGGGGCCAACGTCCTGACTTTC. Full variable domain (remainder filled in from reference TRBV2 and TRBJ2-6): EPEVTQTPSHQVTQMGQEVILRCVPISNHLYFYWYRQILGQKVEFLVSFYNNEISEKSEIFDDQFSVERPDGSNFTLKIRSTKLEDSAMYFCASSVIGANVLTFGAGSRLTVL.

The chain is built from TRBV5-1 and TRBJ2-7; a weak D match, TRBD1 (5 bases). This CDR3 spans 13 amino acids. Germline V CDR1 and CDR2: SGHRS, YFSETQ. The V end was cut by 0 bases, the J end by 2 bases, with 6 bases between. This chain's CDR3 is CASSLEDTYEQYF. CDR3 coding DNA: TGCGCCAGCAGCTTGGAGGACACCTACGAGCAGTACTTC.

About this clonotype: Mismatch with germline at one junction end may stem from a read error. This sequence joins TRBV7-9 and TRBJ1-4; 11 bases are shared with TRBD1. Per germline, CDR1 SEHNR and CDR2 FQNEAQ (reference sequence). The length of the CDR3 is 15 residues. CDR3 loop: CAGSLRDRGDEKLFF. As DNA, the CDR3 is TGTGCCGGCAGCTTAAGGGACAGGGGGGACGAAAAACTGTTTTTT.

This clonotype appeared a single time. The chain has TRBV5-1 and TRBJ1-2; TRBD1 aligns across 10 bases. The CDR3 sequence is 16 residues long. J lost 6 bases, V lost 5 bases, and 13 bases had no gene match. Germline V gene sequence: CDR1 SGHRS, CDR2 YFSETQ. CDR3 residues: CASRRGQGSLEDGYTF. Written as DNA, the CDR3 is TGCGCCAGCAGGAGGGGACAGGGGTCCCTAGAGGATGGCTACACCTTC.

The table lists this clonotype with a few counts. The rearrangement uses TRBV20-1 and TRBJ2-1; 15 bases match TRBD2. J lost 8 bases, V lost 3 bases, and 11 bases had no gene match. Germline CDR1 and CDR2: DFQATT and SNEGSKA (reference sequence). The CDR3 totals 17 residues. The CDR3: CSASPGTSGRPVYEQFF. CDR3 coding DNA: TGCAGTGCTAGTCCCGGGACTAGCGGGAGGCCCGTCTATGAGCAGTTCTTC.

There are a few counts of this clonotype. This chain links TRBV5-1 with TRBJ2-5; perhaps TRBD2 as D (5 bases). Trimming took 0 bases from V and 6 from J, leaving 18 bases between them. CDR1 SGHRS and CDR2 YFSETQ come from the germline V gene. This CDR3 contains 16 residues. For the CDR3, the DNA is TGCGCCAGCAGCTTGGCCTTGAGTGGGAGTGGAAAGACCCAGTACTTC. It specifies CASSLALSGSGKTQYF.

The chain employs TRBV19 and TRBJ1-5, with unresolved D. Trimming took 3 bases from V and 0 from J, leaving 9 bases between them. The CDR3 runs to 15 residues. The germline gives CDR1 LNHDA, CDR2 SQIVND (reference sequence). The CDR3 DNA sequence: TGTGCCAGTAGTATCAACGGATATAGCAATCAGCCCCAGCATTTT. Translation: CASSINGYSNQPQHF.

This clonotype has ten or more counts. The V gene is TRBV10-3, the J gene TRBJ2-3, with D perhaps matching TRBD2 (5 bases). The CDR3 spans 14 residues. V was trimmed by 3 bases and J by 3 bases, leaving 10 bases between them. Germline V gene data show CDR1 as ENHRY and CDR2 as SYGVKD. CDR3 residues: CAISDRLATDTQYF. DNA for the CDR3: TGTGCCATCAGTGATCGGCTAGCAACAGATACGCAGTATTTT.

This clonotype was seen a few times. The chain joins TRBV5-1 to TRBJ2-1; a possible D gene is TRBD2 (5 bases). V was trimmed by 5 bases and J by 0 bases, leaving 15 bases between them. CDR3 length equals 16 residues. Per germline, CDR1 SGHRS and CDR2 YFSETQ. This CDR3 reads CASSRGLLSSYNEQFF. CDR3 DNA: TGCGCCAGCAGTAGAGGACTCCTGAGCTCCTACAATGAGCAGTTCTTC.

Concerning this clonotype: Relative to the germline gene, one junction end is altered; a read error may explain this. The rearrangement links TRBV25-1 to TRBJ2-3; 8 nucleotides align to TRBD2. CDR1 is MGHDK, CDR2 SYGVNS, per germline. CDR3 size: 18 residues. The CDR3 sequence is CAGSESPGGGRQTDTQYF. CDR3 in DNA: TGTGCCGGCAGTGAAAGTCCAGGAGGCGGGAGGCAGACAGATACGCAGTATTTT.

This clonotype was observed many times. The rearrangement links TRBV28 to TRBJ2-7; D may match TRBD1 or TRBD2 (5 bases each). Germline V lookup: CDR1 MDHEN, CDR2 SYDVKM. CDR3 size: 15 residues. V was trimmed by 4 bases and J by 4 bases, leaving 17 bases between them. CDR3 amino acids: CASSSPGTLLYEQYF. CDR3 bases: TGTGCCAGCAGTTCCCCTGGGACCCTACTTTACGAGCAGTACTTC. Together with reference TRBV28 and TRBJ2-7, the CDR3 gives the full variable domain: DVKVTQSSRYLVKRTGEKVFLECVQDMDHENMFWYRQDPGLGLRLIYFSYDVKMKEKGDIPEGYSVSREKKERFSLILESASTNQTSMYLCASSSPGTLLYEQYFGPGTRLTVT.

The CDR3 here is CASSLGLAGEGDEQYF. CDR3 DNA sequence: TGCGCCAGCAGCTTGGGGTTAGCGGGAGAAGGCGATGAGCAGTACTTC. This chain connects TRBV5-1 to TRBJ2-5; 9 nucleotides match TRBD2. CDR1 is SGHRS and CDR2 is YFSETQ in the germline V gene. The ends lost 0 bases at V and 11 bases at J; junction bases unmatched: 14. This CDR3 region has 16 residues.

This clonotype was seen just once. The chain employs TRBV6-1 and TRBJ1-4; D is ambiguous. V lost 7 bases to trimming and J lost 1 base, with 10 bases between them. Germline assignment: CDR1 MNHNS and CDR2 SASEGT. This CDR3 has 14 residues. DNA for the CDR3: TGTGCCAGCAACCCGCACAGAACTAATGAAAAACTGTTTTTT. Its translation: CASNPHRTNEKLFF.